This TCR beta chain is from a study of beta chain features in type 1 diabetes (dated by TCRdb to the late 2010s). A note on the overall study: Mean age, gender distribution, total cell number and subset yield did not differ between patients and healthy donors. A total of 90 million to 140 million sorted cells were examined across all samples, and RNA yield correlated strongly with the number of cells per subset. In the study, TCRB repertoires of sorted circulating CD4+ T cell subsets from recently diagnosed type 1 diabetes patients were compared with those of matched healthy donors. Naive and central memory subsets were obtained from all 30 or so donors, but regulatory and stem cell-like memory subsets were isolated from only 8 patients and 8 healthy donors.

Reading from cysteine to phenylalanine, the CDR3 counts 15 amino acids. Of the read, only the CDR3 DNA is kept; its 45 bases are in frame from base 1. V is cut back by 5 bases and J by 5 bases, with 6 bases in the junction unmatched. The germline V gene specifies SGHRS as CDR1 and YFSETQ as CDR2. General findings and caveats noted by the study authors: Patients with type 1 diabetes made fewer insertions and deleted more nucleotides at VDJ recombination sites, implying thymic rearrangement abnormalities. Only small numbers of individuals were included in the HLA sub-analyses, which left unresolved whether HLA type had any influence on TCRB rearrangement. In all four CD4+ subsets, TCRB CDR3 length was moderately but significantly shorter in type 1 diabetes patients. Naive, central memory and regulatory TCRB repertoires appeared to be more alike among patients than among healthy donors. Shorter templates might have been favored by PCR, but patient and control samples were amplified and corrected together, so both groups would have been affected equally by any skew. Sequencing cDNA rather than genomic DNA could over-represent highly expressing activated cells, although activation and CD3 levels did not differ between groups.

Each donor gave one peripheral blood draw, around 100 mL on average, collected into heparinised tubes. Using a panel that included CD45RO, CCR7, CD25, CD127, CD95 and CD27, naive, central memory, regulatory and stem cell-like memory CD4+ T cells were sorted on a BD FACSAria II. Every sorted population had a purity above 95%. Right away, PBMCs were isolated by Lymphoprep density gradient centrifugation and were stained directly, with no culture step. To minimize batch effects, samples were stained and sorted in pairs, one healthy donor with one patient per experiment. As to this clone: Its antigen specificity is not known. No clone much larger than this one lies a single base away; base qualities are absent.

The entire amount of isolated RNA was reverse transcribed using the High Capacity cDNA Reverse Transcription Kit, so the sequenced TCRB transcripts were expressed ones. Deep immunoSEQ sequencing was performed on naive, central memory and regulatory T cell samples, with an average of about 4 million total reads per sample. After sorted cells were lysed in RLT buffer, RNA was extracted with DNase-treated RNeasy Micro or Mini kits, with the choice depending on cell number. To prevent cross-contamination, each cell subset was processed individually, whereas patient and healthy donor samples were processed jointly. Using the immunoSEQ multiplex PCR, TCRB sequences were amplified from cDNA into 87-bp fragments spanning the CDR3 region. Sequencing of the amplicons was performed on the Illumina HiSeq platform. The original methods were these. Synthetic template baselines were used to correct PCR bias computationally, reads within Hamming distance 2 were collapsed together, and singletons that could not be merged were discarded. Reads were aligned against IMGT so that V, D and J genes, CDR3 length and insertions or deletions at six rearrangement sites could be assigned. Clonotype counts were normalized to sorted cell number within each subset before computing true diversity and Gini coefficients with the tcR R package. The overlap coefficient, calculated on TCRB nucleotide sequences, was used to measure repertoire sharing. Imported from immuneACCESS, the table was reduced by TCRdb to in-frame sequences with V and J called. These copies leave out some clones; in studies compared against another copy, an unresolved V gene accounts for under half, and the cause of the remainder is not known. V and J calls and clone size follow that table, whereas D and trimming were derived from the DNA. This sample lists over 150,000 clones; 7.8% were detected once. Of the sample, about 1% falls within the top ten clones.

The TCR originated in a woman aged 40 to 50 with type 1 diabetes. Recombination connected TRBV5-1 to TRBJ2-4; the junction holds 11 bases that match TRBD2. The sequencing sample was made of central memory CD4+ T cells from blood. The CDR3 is CASRVTSGMENIQYF. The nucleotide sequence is TGCGCCAGCAGGGTGACTAGCGGGATGGAAAACATTCAGTACTTC.